This T cell receptor (beta chain) was retrieved from a study of beta chain features in type 1 diabetes. Overall study: Age and gender were similar between patients and healthy donors, as were cell yields. Broader study findings: In the patient group, naive, central memory and Treg TCRB repertoires seemed more alike than in the healthy donor group.

This clone was detected only once. Its target is unknown. From germline, CDR1 is SGHNT and CDR2 YYREEE (reference sequence). This CDR3 region has 15 residues. The V end lost 3 bases, the J end lost 0 bases, and 13 bases lay between the germline ends. Expressed TCRB transcripts were sequenced, since all the RNA that had been isolated was reverse transcribed. TCRdb's table, derived via immunoSEQ multiplex PCR, lists solely in-frame clones and lacks some. This sample carries tens of thousands of clones, 50% of them seen once, and the ten largest clones take 0.25% to 0.3%. Sequenced: stem cell memory CD4+ T cells from blood. This receptor was taken from a woman aged 25 to 39 in good health. V gene TRBV5-4 combines with J gene TRBJ2-7; perhaps TRBD2 as D (6 bases). DNA for the CDR3: TGTGCCAGCAGCTACCGGGACTCCTACTCCTACGAGCAGTACTTC. Its protein is CASSYRDSYSYEQYF.